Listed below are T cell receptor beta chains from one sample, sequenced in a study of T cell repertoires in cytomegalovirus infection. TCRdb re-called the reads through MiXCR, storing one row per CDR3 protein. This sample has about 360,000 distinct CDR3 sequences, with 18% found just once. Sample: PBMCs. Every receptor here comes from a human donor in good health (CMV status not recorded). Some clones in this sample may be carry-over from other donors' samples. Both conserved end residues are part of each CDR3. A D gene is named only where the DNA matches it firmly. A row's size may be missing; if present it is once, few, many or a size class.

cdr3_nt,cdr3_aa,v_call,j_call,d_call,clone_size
TGTGCCAGCAGTGGTGGGACGCAGTATTTT,CASSGGTQYF,TRBV2,TRBJ2-3,NA,few
TGCAGTGCTTCCGGGACTAGCGGGAGGTGGGACTACAATGAGCAGTTCTTC,CSASGTSGRWDYNEQFF,TRBV20-1,TRBJ2-1,TRBD2,NA
TGTGCCAGCAGCCAAGAGGGGGGACCCCTCCACTTT,CASSQEGGPLHF,TRBV3-1,TRBJ1-6,NA,few
TGTGCCAGCCGGGTGGGGGAGACCCAGTACTTC,CASRVGETQYF,TRBV7-9,TRBJ2-5,NA,NA
TGTGCCAGCGCCCTGGCACGCTATCAGCCCCAGCATTTT,CASALARYQPQHF,TRBV7-2,TRBJ1-5,NA,many
TGTGCCAGTCAAGGCTTGGGGATAAACAACAATGAGCAGTTCTTC,CASQGLGINNNEQFF,TRBV7-8,TRBJ2-1,NA,many
TGTGCCAGCAGCGCTAGCGAGAGTTACTACGAGCAGTACTTC,CASSASESYYEQYF,TRBV7-2,TRBJ2-7,NA,many
TGCAGCCCAGGCAGGAGCTCCTACAATGAGCAGTTCTTC,CSPGRSSYNEQFF,TRBV29-1,TRBJ2-1,NA,few
TGTGCCAGCAGCCCCCGACTAGCGGGAGTAGAGGAGCAGTACTTC,CASSPRLAGVEEQYF,TRBV12-3/TRBV12-4,TRBJ2-7,TRBD2,NA
TGTGCCAGCTTAGCCTTTTCAGGAGGTGCAGATACGCAGTATTTT,CASLAFSGGADTQYF,TRBV7-2,TRBJ2-3,NA,many
TGTGCCAGCAGCCACCCCAGTATCGAAGCTTTCTTT,CASSHPSIEAFF,TRBV7-2,TRBJ1-1,NA,many
TGCAGTGCGCAGGGGACCGGGACAGGGGGCGCCTACGAGCAGTACTTC,CSAQGTGTGGAYEQYF,TRBV20-1,TRBJ2-7,TRBD1,few
TGTGCCAGCAGCTTCCGGACAGTAAAGGGCCACTACGAGCAGTACTTC,CASSFRTVKGHYEQYF,TRBV7-9,TRBJ2-7,NA,NA
TGTGCCAGCAGCTTGCCCTCCAAGAACACTGAAGCTTTCTTT,CASSLPSKNTEAFF,TRBV7-9,TRBJ1-1,NA,NA
TGCGCCAGCAGCCCTAGCGGGGGGGCCTACAATGAGCAGTTCTTC,CASSPSGGAYNEQFF,TRBV4-1,TRBJ2-1,TRBD2,NA
TGTGCCAGCAGCCTAGGTGGGGCTGGGTCCTACGAGCAGTACTTC,CASSLGGAGSYEQYF,TRBV7-2,TRBJ2-7,NA,many
TGTGCCAGCAGTTCCCCCCACATAGCGGGGATGAACACTGAAGCTTTCTTT,CASSSPHIAGMNTEAFF,TRBV6-2/TRBV6-3,TRBJ1-1,NA,NA
TGCAGTGCGGTAGACAGGAGCTCTGGAAACACCATATATTTT,CSAVDRSSGNTIYF,TRBV20-1,TRBJ1-3,NA,NA
TGCAGCGCCCTAGGGCTAGCGGGAGTCAACTCCTACGAGCAGTACTTC,CSALGLAGVNSYEQYF,TRBV29-1,TRBJ2-7,TRBD2,few
TGTGCCAGCACCCCCCGGGGAGGGCAAGAGACCCAGTACTTC,CASTPRGGQETQYF,TRBV7-2,TRBJ2-5,TRBD2,NA
TGTGCCAGCAGCTCCCGACCAGGGGGCGATTCACCCCTCCACTTT,CASSSRPGGDSPLHF,TRBV7-6,TRBJ1-6,TRBD1,many
TGTGCCATCAGGTCGGGGAGCTTTCCCCTCCACTTT,CAIRSGSFPLHF,TRBV10-3,TRBJ1-6,NA,NA
TGTGCCAGCAGTTACTCACGCAAACTAGCGGGGGGCATGGGGGAGACCCAGTACTTC,CASSYSRKLAGGMGETQYF,TRBV6-6,TRBJ2-5,TRBD2,NA
TGTGCCACCAGCAGACCCACAGGGGGTATTGAAAAACTGTTTTTT,CATSRPTGGIEKLFF,TRBV15,TRBJ1-4,TRBD1,few
TGTGCCACCAGCAGAGATCGGGTTTTAGCTAGCGGGGGTTATACCGGGGAGCTGTTTTTT,CATSRDRVLASGGYTGELFF,TRBV15,TRBJ2-2,TRBD2,few
TGTGCCAGCAGTTTAGGAGGAGACAGCCCAAAGTTTTTT,CASSLGGDSPKFF,TRBV12-3/TRBV12-4,TRBJ1-4,NA,NA
TGTGCCAGCAGTAGACAGGGGATGACAGATACGCAGTATTTT,CASSRQGMTDTQYF,TRBV12-3/TRBV12-4,TRBJ2-3,TRBD1,many
TGTGCCAGCAGCCAAGAAGGTCAGGGAGCCTACGAGCAGTACTTC,CASSQEGQGAYEQYF,TRBV3-1,TRBJ2-7,NA,few
TGTGCCAGCAGCTTAGTTGGCACTGTGGGGTTAGGCAATCAGCCCCAGCATTTT,CASSLVGTVGLGNQPQHF,TRBV7-2,TRBJ1-5,NA,many
TGTGCCAGCAGTTACTCGAGGAGCCCTATGAACACTGAAGCTTTCTTT,CASSYSRSPMNTEAFF,TRBV6-5,TRBJ1-1,NA,many
TGTGCCAGCAGTTACTCGATACAAAACACAGATACGCAGTATTTT,CASSYSIQNTDTQYF,TRBV6-5,TRBJ2-3,NA,few